This T cell receptor (beta chain) was observed in a study of T cell changes during pregnancy in multiple sclerosis. The CDR3 sequence is 16 residues long. V dropped 2 bases and J dropped 8; count of bases not matched to a gene: 8. CDR1 and CDR2 (germline): PRHDT, FYEKMQ (reference sequence). Assay: immunoSEQ multiplex PCR; the TCRdb copy retains only in-frame clones and omits some. The sample has about 17,000 clones; over 80% are singletons. This specimen consisted of CD8+ T cells from peripheral blood mononuclear cells, obtained in the third trimester of pregnancy. The receptor's source is a female donor in good health, enrolled as a control in a pregnancy study. The chain is built from TRBV13 and TRBJ2-1; 11 bases map to TRBD2. The CDR3 loop is CASSLSMGLAVYEQFF. CDR3 in DNA: TGTGCCAGCAGCTTATCGATGGGACTAGCGGTGTATGAGCAGTTCTTC.